Listed below are T cell receptor beta chains from one sample, sequenced in a study of blood T cells in healthy people across ages. TCRdb redid the calling of the 5' RACE reads with MiXCR, one entry per CDR3 protein. The table has over 700,000 distinct CDR3 sequences, roughly 50% seen once. The source material was blood. The receptors shown here come from a man older than 75 in good health. The CDR3 runs from the conserved cysteine through the conserved F or W. Fields, in order: V gene, D gene, J gene, CDR3 length, clone size, CDR3 DNA, CDR3 protein. A D gene is named only where the DNA matches it firmly. The size entry is marked missing in some rows and otherwise reads once, few, many or a size class.

>TRBV7-9|TRBD2|TRBJ2-1|15|.
TGTGCCAGCAGCTTCGCGGGGGGACGCTACAATGAGCAGTTCTTC
CASSFAGGRYNEQFF
>TRBV20-1|.|TRBJ2-5|14|.
TGCAGTGCTAAAACCGGGACTTACCAAGAGACCCAGTACTTC
CSAKTGTYQETQYF
>TRBV27|TRBD1|TRBJ2-7|14|.
TGTGCCAGCAGCCGTCCCGGGACAGGGAACGAGCAGTACTTC
CASSRPGTGNEQYF
>TRBV7-2|TRBD2|TRBJ2-5|16|few
TGTGCCAGCAGCTTGCTGGCTAGCGGGGAGGGGGAGACCCAGTACTTC
CASSLLASGEGETQYF
>TRBV5-1|.|TRBJ2-1|15|few
TGCGCCAGCAGCTTAGACCCAAGCACGAGGAATGAGCAGTTCTTC
CASSLDPSTRNEQFF
>TRBV6-2/TRBV6-3|TRBD2|TRBJ2-1|16|few
TGTGCCAGCAGTTACGGGACTAGCGGGAGGGTCAATGAGCAGTTCTTC
CASSYGTSGRVNEQFF
>TRBV25-1|TRBD1|TRBJ1-2|15|.
TGTGCCAGCAGTGCGACAGGGGGCGCCCCGGGAGGCTACACCTTC
CASSATGGAPGGYTF
>TRBV9|.|TRBJ2-7|15|.
TGTGTCAGCAGCGTAAGGGACGGCTCCTACAATGAGCAGTACTTC
CVSSVRDGSYNEQYF
>TRBV14|.|TRBJ1-2|15|few
TGTGCCAGCAGCCCCATTTCAGGGGTGATTTTTGGCTACACCTTC
CASSPISGVIFGYTF
>TRBV6-5|.|TRBJ2-2|18|.
TGTGCCAGCAGTTTTTTCCCCCCCGGGAACGGACAAACCGGGGAGCTGTTTTTT
CASSFFPPGNGQTGELFF
>TRBV15|TRBD2|TRBJ2-3|13|few
TGTGCCACCAGTAGACAAGGACTAGCGGTGACGTATTTT
CATSRQGLAVTYF
>TRBV5-1|.|TRBJ1-2|14|.
TGCGCCAGCAGCCGGGATGGGGGAACGTATGGCTACACCTTC
CASSRDGGTYGYTF
>TRBV10-3|.|TRBJ2-3|14|.
TGTGCCACCCTTAGGGGGGGGAAGACAGATACGCAGTATTTT
CATLRGGKTDTQYF
>TRBV12-5|.|TRBJ2-1|19|.
TGTGCTAGTGGTTTCCAGGGGATTTGGGGGCAGGGGCCCTACAATGAGCAGTTCTTC
CASGFQGIWGQGPYNEQFF
>TRBV6-5|TRBD1|TRBJ1-5|13|.
TGTGCCAGCAGTACCACAGGGGTCCAGCCCCAGCATTTT
CASSTTGVQPQHF
>TRBV7-8|.|TRBJ2-1|15|.
TGTGCCAGCAGCTCTTCTAGCTTGACCTACAATGAGCAGTTCTTC
CASSSSSLTYNEQFF
>TRBV24-1|.|TRBJ2-7|14|once
TGTGCCACCAGTGAGACCGGACGTCGCTACGAGCAGTACTTC
CATSETGRRYEQYF
>TRBV12-3/TRBV12-4|.|TRBJ2-6|14|.
TGTGCCAGCAGTTTAAATTCTGGGGCCAACGTCCCGACTTTC
CASSLNSGANVPTF
>TRBV9|.|TRBJ2-1|12|.
TGTGCCAGCAGCGGGATTAGTGGTTTTGAGTTCTTC
CASSGISGFEFF
>TRBV20-1|TRBD1|TRBJ2-1|17|.
TGCAGTGCTAGAGATCAGGGACAGGGGCCGTCCTACAATGAGCAGTTCTTC
CSARDQGQGPSYNEQFF
>TRBV7-8|.|TRBJ1-1|13|.
TGTGCCAGCAGCTTAGCGGTTGGTGCTGAAGCTTTCTTT
CASSLAVGAEAFF
>TRBV21-1|.|TRBJ1-2|14|.
TGTGCCAGCAGCGACCGGGCCAATGAGGGTGGCTACACCTTC
CASSDRANEGGYTF
>TRBV20-1|.|TRBJ2-1|15|few
TGCAGTGCTACCTCGGGACTAGGGGGCAACAATGAGCAGTTCTTC
CSATSGLGGNNEQFF
>TRBV28|.|TRBJ1-5|16|.
TGTGCCAGCAGTCCCAGGTCAGGGAGCGGCAATCAGCCCCAGCATTTT
CASSPRSGSGNQPQHF
>TRBV20-1|TRBD2|TRBJ2-1|14|.
TGCAGTGCTAGGCTAGCGGGAGGGATGGATGAGCAGTTCTTC
CSARLAGGMDEQFF
>TRBV6-1|TRBD2|TRBJ2-7|15|few
TGTGCCAGCAGCAAAACGACCGGGACTAGCGTCGAGCAGTACTTC
CASSKTTGTSVEQYF